Following are 21 T cell receptor beta chains from one sample sequenced in a study of blood T cell repertoires in COVID-19. The data were produced by immunoSEQ multiplex PCR, yet TCRdb's version contains in-frame clones alone and is incomplete. This sample yields about 240,000 clones, of which around 87% are seen a single time; approximately 3.5% belongs to the top ten. The sequenced sample consisted of PBMCs or T cells enriched from blood (not recorded which). The receptors originated from a woman aged 40-49 years with acute COVID-19.

The chain couples TRBV19 to TRBJ1-6, with a tentative D call TRBD1 (6 bases). V gave up 7 bases and J gave up 6 bases, with 16 bases separating them. This CDR3 spans 15 amino acids. CDR1 is LNHDA, CDR2 SQIVND, per germline (reference sequence). The CDR3 sequence: CASKQGWNPNSPLHF. As DNA, the CDR3 is TGTGCCAGTAAGCAGGGGTGGAATCCTAATTCACCCCTCCACTTT.

The genes are TRBV5-5 and TRBJ2-5; D may be TRBD2 (5 bases). The length of the CDR3 is 17 residues. Trimming left V 1 base short and J 1 base short, with 17 bases between. Per germline, CDR1 SGHKS and CDR2 YYEKEE (reference sequence). CDR3 residues: CASSLHWEKGAQETQYF. The DNA of the CDR3 is TGTGCCAGCAGCTTGCATTGGGAGAAGGGAGCCCAAGAGACCCAGTACTTC.

A few counts support this clone. This chain uses TRBV10-3 with TRBJ2-7; possible D gene TRBD2, 6 bases. The CDR3 is made up of 12 amino acids. Looked up from germline, CDR1 is ENHRY and CDR2 is SYGVKD. Trimming cost V 11 bases and J 3 bases, with 14 bases left between them. The CDR3 region is CAVRGGDYEQYF. CDR3 sequence (DNA): TGTGCCGTCCGCGGAGGGGACTACGAGCAGTACTTC.

V gene TRBV28 combines with J gene TRBJ1-6; D is ambiguous. The CDR3 consists of 14 residues. Looked up from germline, CDR1 is MDHEN and CDR2 is SYDVKM. Trimming took off 5 bases at V and 8 bases at J, with 13 bases between the two ends. CDR3 nucleotide sequence: TGTGCCAGCAGTGGAGCGCAAGAGGATTCACCCCTCCACTTT. It encodes CASSGAQEDSPLHF.

The chain is built from TRBV9 and TRBJ1-3; 8 nucleotides line up with TRBD1. Germline CDR1 SGDLS, CDR2 YYNGEE. This CDR3 is built from 19 residues. The V segment lost 4 bases and the J segment 5 bases; nucleotides outside the gene matches: 20. CDR3 amino acids: CASSPGGRGREGNRNTIYF. In DNA, the CDR3 is TGTGCCAGCAGCCCCGGGGGCAGGGGGCGAGAAGGAAACAGAAACACCATATATTTT. Full variable domain (rest looked up from reference TRBV9 and TRBJ1-3): DSGVTQTPKHLITATGQRVTLRCSPRSGDLSVYWYQQSLDQGLQFLIQYYNGEERAKGNILERFSAQQFPDLHSELNLSSLELGDSALYFCASSPGGRGREGNRNTIYFGEGSWLTVV.

This chain connects TRBV6-5 to TRBJ2-2, with D maybe TRBD2 (6 bases). CDR3 length: 15 residues. V shed 6 bases and J shed 3 bases, with 14 bases lying between them. Germline loops: CDR1 MNHEY, CDR2 SVGAGI. This CDR3 reads CASRSGTPDTGELFF. CDR3 bases: TGTGCCAGCAGATCCGGGACTCCTGACACCGGGGAGCTGTTTTTT.

V is TRBV19 and J is TRBJ2-7, with D possibly matching TRBD2 (6 bases). The CDR3 totals 14 residues. Germline values: CDR1 LNHDA, CDR2 SQIVND (reference sequence). V was trimmed by 4 bases and J by 2 bases, leaving 12 bases between them. The DNA for the CDR3 is TGTGCCAGTAGTACCAGCAGGGAGGCCTACGAGCAGTACTTC. Translation gives CASSTSREAYEQYF.

The chain carries TRBV30 and TRBJ1-2; tentatively, D is TRBD1 (5 bases). Trimming left V 0 bases short and J 0 bases short, with 8 bases between. CDR3 length equals 14 residues. Germline CDR1 reads GTSNPN; CDR2 reads SVGIG (reference sequence). The CDR3: CAWSVGGANYGYTF. CDR3 sequence (DNA): TGTGCCTGGAGTGTCGGGGGGGCTAACTATGGCTACACCTTC.

The chain uses TRBV7-3 and TRBJ2-1; D is perhaps TRBD2 (6 bases). Trimming took 2 bases from V and 5 from J, leaving 13 bases between them. The germline V gene encodes CDR1 SGHTA and CDR2 FQGTGA. There are 15 residues in the CDR3. CDR3 nucleotides: TGTGCCAGCAGCTTATCGGCTAGCGCACACAATGAGCAGTTCTTC. Translated, it gives CASSLSASAHNEQFF.

V gene TRBV6-5 combines with J gene TRBJ1-1, with TRBD1 matching over 7 bases. CDR3 length: 14 amino acids. The J segment lost 7 bases and the V segment lost 5 bases, leaving 10 bases of the junction unmatched. From germline, CDR1 is MNHEY and CDR2 SVGAGI. CDR3 bases: TGTGCCAGCAGTCCTGACAGGGCGAGCGATGAAGCTTTCTTT. Translation gives CASSPDRASDEAFF.

The V call is TRBV7-2, the J call TRBJ2-1; D not certain. This CDR3 region has 15 residues. V was shortened by 1 base and J by 4 bases, with 11 bases between the two germline ends. The germline V gene has CDR1 SGHTA and CDR2 FQGNSA. CDR3 sequence: CASSLGRSKYNEQFF. CDR3 coding DNA: TGTGCCAGCAGCTTAGGGCGGTCCAAGTACAATGAGCAGTTCTTC.

This chain uses TRBV27 with TRBJ1-6; D is uncertain. CDR1 and CDR2 (germline): MNHEY, SMNVEV (reference sequence). Between the trimmed V and J ends, which lost 4 bases and 7 bases, there was a span of 5 bases. This CDR3 is built from 12 residues. CDR3 DNA sequence: TGTGCCAGCAGTTATGGCAATTCACCCCTCCACTTT. It is translated as CASSYGNSPLHF.

This sequence joins TRBV29-1 and TRBJ2-4; D call uncertain. The length of the CDR3 is 11 residues. Germline V gene lookup returns CDR1 SQVTM and CDR2 ANQGSEA. V was shortened by 4 bases and J by 9 bases, with 10 bases between the two germline ends. The CDR3 DNA reads as TGCAGCGTTGTTGAGGTTACCATTCAGTACTTC. Protein sequence: CSVVEVTIQYF.

This clone occurred a few times. The chain uses TRBV27 and TRBJ2-3, with TRBD2 matching 7 bases. The CDR3 spans 16 residues. From germline, CDR1 is MNHEY and CDR2 SMNVEV (reference sequence). Losses at the gene ends were 2 bases for V and 2 bases for J; bases not matched to a gene: 7. The DNA for the CDR3 is TGTGCCAGCAGTTTAGGAGCGGGACGTTCCACAGATACGCAGTATTTT. Translation: CASSLGAGRSTDTQYF.

The V call is TRBV5-4, the J call TRBJ2-3, with 7 bases lining up with TRBD2. Germline-derived CDR1 and CDR2 are SGHNT and YYREEE (reference sequence). This CDR3 region has 19 residues. The J segment lost 0 bases and the V segment lost 2 bases, leaving 15 bases of the junction unmatched. This CDR3 reads CASSLYGRGAGTSTDTQYF. DNA of the CDR3: TGTGCCAGCAGCTTATACGGTCGGGGAGCGGGAACTAGCACAGATACGCAGTATTTT.

The genes are TRBV2 and TRBJ2-1; the D gene is possibly TRBD2 (6 bases). There are 15 residues in the CDR3. V was pared by 3 bases and J by 7 bases, with 16 bases between. Germline lookup yields CDR1 SNHLY and CDR2 FYNNEI. The CDR3 here is CASSDGGTGENEQFF. DNA for the CDR3: TGTGCCAGCAGTGATGGTGGGACTGGAGAGAATGAGCAGTTCTTC.

This chain joins TRBV28 and TRBJ2-1, with TRBD2 identical over 11 bases. Germline CDR1 is MDHEN and CDR2 is SYDVKM. The CDR3 length is 17 residues. V lost 0 bases to trimming and J lost 2 bases; unmatched junction nucleotides: 3. The CDR3 sequence: CASSLWTSGTPYNEQFF. CDR3 bases: TGTGCCAGCAGTTTATGGACTAGCGGGACCCCCTACAATGAGCAGTTCTTC.

V gene TRBV13 combines with J gene TRBJ1-4; possibly TRBD1 for D (6 bases). Germline loops: CDR1 PRHDT, CDR2 FYEKMQ (reference sequence). This CDR3 has 14 residues. Trimming removed 0 bases from V and 6 bases from J, with 8 bases in between. This CDR3 reads CASSLGQGHEKLFF. The CDR3 bases are TGTGCCAGCAGCTTAGGACAGGGTCATGAAAAACTGTTTTTT.

This rearrangement joins TRBV19 to TRBJ2-1; the D is unclear. There are 14 residues in the CDR3. Trimming cost V 3 bases and J 5 bases, with 11 bases left between them. CDR1 is LNHDA and CDR2 is SQIVND in the germline V gene (reference sequence). The CDR3 DNA reads as TGTGCCAGTAGTATTAATACAGCTAACAATGAGCAGTTCTTC. Protein product: CASSINTANNEQFF.

The chain links TRBV18 to TRBJ2-2; no definite D call. Trimming took 6 bases from V and 2 from J, leaving 16 bases between them. The CDR3 is 16 amino acids. Germline V gene data show CDR1 as KGHSH and CDR2 as LQKENI. In nucleotides, the CDR3 is TGTGCCAGCTCGTCTTTGAGCTGGTCCAACACCGGGGAGCTGTTTTTT. Translating gives CASSSLSWSNTGELFF.

The J gene is TRBJ2-7, the V gene TRBV29-1; D might be TRBD2 (6 bases). CDR3 size: 13 residues. CDR1 is SQVTM and CDR2 is ANQGSEA in the germline V gene. Trimming shortened V by 1 base and J by 5 bases, and 12 bases separated the two germline ends. The CDR3 region has the DNA TGCAGCGTTGAAGTTAGATCGGGGGACGAGCAGTACTTC. It translates to CSVEVRSGDEQYF.